This entry concerns a single T cell receptor (beta chain). Authors' methods: Amplifying reference gene primers gave estimates of nucleated cell counts. The table came from immunoSEQ multiplex PCR; TCRdb's copy has only in-frame clones and leaves some out. Clone size and V and J calls were adopted from that table, with D and trimming inferred from the DNA. This table has 200,000 to 250,000 clones, 92% appearing once. This entry comes from a study of blood T cell repertoires in COVID-19. The overall study: Whether acute or convalescent, the COVID-19 samples came from the United States, Italy and Spain.

Per the germline V gene, CDR1 is GTSNPN and CDR2 is SVGIG (reference sequence). The CDR3 runs 14 residues. Between the trimmed V and J ends, which lost 5 bases and 2 bases, there was a span of 16 bases. Followed longitudinally, the Seattle patients had been enrolled during active infection. The rearrangement uses TRBV30 and TRBJ2-7; D is perhaps TRBD2 (7 bases). This receptor was obtained from a man between 60 and 75 years old with COVID-19, enrolled during active disease. Sequencing used peripheral blood. The DNA for the CDR3 is TGTGCCTGGGGGGGGGCTAGCGGAACCTACGAGCAGTACTTC. Protein: CAWGGASGTYEQYF.